These 23 T cell receptor beta chains came from one sample sequenced in a study of human T cells and chemical hapten exposure. TCRdb reprocessed the RACE reads with MiXCR, giving one entry per CDR3 protein. Of 100,000 to 150,000 distinct CDR3 sequences in the sample, approximately 10% were seen once. Time point: healthy volunteer bleed at 2 weeks. Total RNA came from unfractionated whole blood. The sample was whole blood. The receptors were sampled from a male donor in good health. Some clones in this sample may be carry-over from other donors' samples.

This clonotype turned up a few times. V and J are TRBV7-2 and TRBJ1-5; D not resolved. The CDR3 has 16 residues. V was pared by 1 base and J by 3 bases, with 13 bases between. CDR1 and CDR2 from the germline V gene are SGHTA and FQGNSA. The CDR3 region has the DNA TGTGCCAGCAGCTTAGGGACCAACCTTCTCAATCAGCCCCAGCATTTT. Protein sequence: CASSLGTNLLNQPQHF.

There are many counts of this clonotype. The rearrangement uses TRBV11-1 and TRBJ2-1, with D maybe TRBD2 (5 bases). The germline CDR1 and CDR2 sequences are SGHAT and FQDESV (reference sequence). This CDR3 contains 13 residues. The ends were cut back, 5 bases at V and 3 bases at J, with 8 bases in the middle. DNA of the CDR3: TGTGCCAGCAGCCTTACTAGCTACAATGAGCAGTTCTTC. This sequence encodes CASSLTSYNEQFF.

This rearrangement joins TRBV4-3 to TRBJ2-5, with 7 bases fitting TRBD1. The V and J ends lost 2 bases and 1 base, in that order; junction bases with no gene match: 7. This CDR3 is built from 16 residues. Germline V gene sequence: CDR1 LGHNA, CDR2 YSLEER. The CDR3 nucleotides read TGCGCCAGCAGCCAATCCCCACAGGGGATCCAAGAGACCCAGTACTTC. It yields the protein CASSQSPQGIQETQYF.

The table lists this clonotype with many counts. This chain uses TRBV29-1 with TRBJ2-7; the D gene is possibly TRBD1 (5 bases). The CDR3 loop spans 15 amino acids. CDR1 and CDR2 (germline): SQVTM, ANQGSEA. Trimming took off 4 bases at V and 3 bases at J, with 19 bases between the two ends. The CDR3 nucleotides are TGCAGCGTTGGTTCTTTTAGGCAGGGCGGCTACGAGCAGTACTTC. Residues: CSVGSFRQGGYEQYF.

This clonotype has ten or more counts. The V gene is TRBV5-1, the J gene TRBJ2-1; TRBD2 matches 14 bases. The CDR3 contains 16 residues. V shed 4 bases and J 7 bases; nucleotides not matched to a gene: 7. From germline, CDR1 is SGHRS and CDR2 YFSETQ. The chain's CDR3 is CASSPGLAGGRNEQFF. DNA for the CDR3: TGCGCCAGCAGCCCCGGACTAGCGGGAGGAAGAAATGAGCAGTTCTTC.

V usage is TRBV2 and J usage is TRBJ2-7, with 7 bases identical to TRBD1. The CDR3 is made up of 15 amino acids. The germline gives CDR1 SNHLY, CDR2 FYNNEI. V shed 2 bases, J shed 4 bases, and the junction held 8 bases outside the gene matches. CDR3 sequence reads: CASSETGASPYEQYF. The CDR3 DNA is TGTGCCAGCAGTGAAACAGGGGCGTCCCCTTACGAGCAGTACTTC. Filled out from reference TRBV2 and TRBJ2-7, the complete variable domain reads EPEVTQTPSHQVTQMGQEVILRCVPISNHLYFYWYRQILGQKVEFLVSFYNNEISEKSEIFDDQFSVERPDGSNFTLKIRSTKLEDSAMYFCASSETGASPYEQYFGPGTRLTVT.

This clonotype was picked up many times. The chain links TRBV7-2 to TRBJ1-5; TRBD1 aligns across 12 bases. The germline V gene has CDR1 SGHTA and CDR2 FQGNSA. V lost 5 bases and J lost 1; bases outside the gene matches: 9. The CDR3 has 18 residues. Here the CDR3 DNA reads TGTGCCAGCAGCAAACCGGGACAGGGGGCAGGAAGCAATCAGCCCCAGCATTTT. Translating gives CASSKPGQGAGSNQPQHF.

The rearrangement links TRBV5-1 to TRBJ2-7; TRBD1 agrees at 7 bases. V was clipped by 4 bases and J by 3 bases; unmatched bases: 4. The CDR3 has 13 residues. Germline V gene sequence: CDR1 SGHRS, CDR2 YFSETQ. The CDR3 DNA follows: TGCGCCAGCAGCGTGGGACAGAACTACGAGCAGTACTTC. Translation gives CASSVGQNYEQYF.

This clonotype was counted many times. The chain is built from TRBV6-5 and TRBJ2-4; no clear D gene. Germline V gene data show CDR1 as MNHEY and CDR2 as SVGAGI. This CDR3 has 18 amino acids. Trimming took off 5 bases at V and 0 bases at J, with 20 bases between the two ends. In DNA, the CDR3 is TGTGCCAGCAGTCGCCCCCATGAGGTGCGAGTAGCCAAAAACATTCAGTACTTC. It specifies CASSRPHEVRVAKNIQYF.

The chain uses TRBV4-1 and TRBJ2-7; perhaps TRBD1 as D (5 bases). CDR3 length: 15 amino acids. V lost 1 base to trimming and J lost 5 bases, with 15 bases between them. CDR1 and CDR2 from the germline V gene are MGHRA and YSYEKL. The CDR3 spells CASSQVLGALHEQYF. DNA for the CDR3: TGCGCCAGCAGCCAAGTTTTAGGGGCTCTCCACGAGCAGTACTTC.

Ten or more counts support this clonotype. The chain joins TRBV6-5 to TRBJ2-1; 14 bases fit TRBD2. The ends lost 5 bases at V and 0 bases at J; junction bases unmatched: 6. The V gene's germline CDR1 is MNHEY and CDR2 SVGAGI. The CDR3 extends over 18 amino acids. This CDR3 reads CASSPGTSGGLSYNEQFF. The CDR3 DNA reads as TGTGCCAGCAGTCCCGGGACTAGCGGGGGCCTCTCCTACAATGAGCAGTTCTTC.

This clonotype was detected only a few times. This chain links TRBV2 with TRBJ2-3; D might be TRBD2 (6 bases). V lost 8 bases, J lost 0 bases, and 15 bases lay in between. The CDR3 has 15 residues. Germline assignment: CDR1 SNHLY and CDR2 FYNNEI. The CDR3, as DNA: TGTGCCAGCCCACTCCCCGGGACTAGCACAGATACGCAGTATTTT. This gives the protein CASPLPGTSTDTQYF.

This clonotype was observed a handful of times. The chain employs TRBV5-4 and TRBJ1-1; D may be TRBD1 (5 bases). The CDR3 extends over 15 amino acids. In germline, CDR1 is SGHNT, CDR2 YYREEE (reference sequence). With 7 bases removed from V and 1 base from J, the gap between germline ends came to 17 bases. CDR3 coding DNA: TGTGCCAGCTCCTCCGGACGGGGGTGGAACACTGAAGCTTTCTTT. It yields the protein CASSSGRGWNTEAFF.

This clonotype came up many times. The chain recombines TRBV4-1 with TRBJ2-1, with a tentative D call TRBD1 (6 bases). Trimming cost V 0 bases and J 15 bases, with 15 bases left between them. CDR1 and CDR2 (germline): MGHRA, YSYEKL. The CDR3 is 13 residues long. CDR3 in DNA: TGCGCCAGCAGCCAAGATGAGGGGACAAGTTCGTTCTTC. Translation: CASSQDEGTSSFF.

The rearrangement uses TRBV5-1 and TRBJ1-1; tentatively, D is TRBD1 (6 bases). V was clipped by 7 bases and J by 1 base, with 11 bases between them. Germline CDR1 is SGHRS and CDR2 is YFSETQ. CDR3 length equals 13 residues. The CDR3 loop reads CASRRGPNTEAFF. The CDR3 DNA follows: TGCGCCAGCCGCAGGGGACCGAACACTGAAGCTTTCTTT.

The CDR3 sequence: CASSFPGVPYEQYF. In DNA, the CDR3 is TGTGCCAGCAGCTTTCCGGGGGTCCCCTACGAGCAGTACTTC. This chain links TRBV11-3 with TRBJ2-7, with a tentative D call TRBD2 (6 bases). Between the trimmed V and J ends, which lost 3 bases and 2 bases, there was a span of 11 bases. The CDR3 runs to 14 residues. The germline V gene encodes CDR1 SGHNT and CDR2 YENEEA. The full variable domain, its missing parts supplied by reference TRBV11-3 and TRBJ2-7, is EAGVVQSPRYKIIEKKQPVAFWCNPISGHNTLYWYLQNLGQGPELLIRYENEEAVDDSQLPKDRFSAERLKGVDSTLKIQPAELGDSAVYLCASSFPGVPYEQYFGPGTRLTVT.

The genes are TRBV5-6 and TRBJ2-7; D unclear. Germline assignment: CDR1 SGHDT and CDR2 YYEEEE. V was trimmed by 0 bases and J by 7 bases, leaving 8 bases between them. The CDR3 sequence is 12 residues long. The CDR3 DNA reads TGTGCCAGCAGCTTGGGTCGGAAAGAGCAGTACTTC. The encoded protein is CASSLGRKEQYF.

This clonotype was detected ten times or more. This chain connects TRBV27 to TRBJ1-1; possible D gene TRBD1, 6 bases. This CDR3 contains 18 residues. The germline CDR1 and CDR2 sequences are MNHEY and SMNVEV (reference sequence). The ends were cut back, 5 bases at V and 5 bases at J, with 27 bases in the middle. Here the CDR3 reads CASSRSLGQGGRGTEAFF. DNA for the CDR3: TGTGCCAGCAGTCGTAGTTTGGGGCAGGGTGGAAGGGGGACTGAAGCTTTCTTT.

This chain uses TRBV20-1 with TRBJ1-1; 7 nucleotides line up with TRBD1. CDR3 length: 12 amino acids. The trim removed 8 bases at V and 1 base at J, leaving 4 bases unmatched. Germline V gene lookup returns CDR1 DFQATT and CDR2 SNEGSKA (reference sequence). The CDR3 loop reads CSKDRPNTEAFF. The CDR3 nucleotides read TGCAGTAAGGACAGGCCGAACACTGAAGCTTTCTTT.

The table lists this clonotype with a few counts. V and J are TRBV5-5 and TRBJ2-7; D is possibly TRBD2 (5 bases). The germline V gene encodes CDR1 SGHKS and CDR2 YYEKEE (reference sequence). This CDR3 comprises 13 residues. Trimming cost V 2 bases and J 2 bases, with 8 bases left between them. CDR3 amino acids: CASSFGGTYEQYF. The CDR3 nucleotides read TGTGCCAGCAGCTTTGGAGGTACCTACGAGCAGTACTTC.

This clonotype was seen only once. It may be a read error: a sequence one base away is much more abundant. The J gene is TRBJ2-7, the V gene TRBV7-9, with D uncertain. V lost 8 bases to trimming and J lost 2 bases, with 10 bases between them. Germline lookup yields CDR1 SEHNR and CDR2 FQNEAQ (reference sequence). This CDR3 is built from 12 residues. As DNA, the CDR3 is TGTGCCAGCTGCTACAACACCTACGAGCAGTACTTC. It translates to CASCYNTYEQYF.

The genes are TRBV14 and TRBJ2-2; D is uncertain. In germline, CDR1 is SGHDN, CDR2 FVKESK. Trimming removed 4 bases from V and 6 bases from J, with 6 bases in between. CDR3 length: 12 amino acids. CDR3 residues: CASSLGPGELFF. The CDR3 nucleotides are TGTGCCAGCAGCCTGGGTCCCGGGGAGCTGTTTTTT.

Ten or more counts support this clonotype. The gene calls are TRBV7-9 and TRBJ2-2, with D uncertain. Germline V CDR1 and CDR2: SEHNR, FQNEAQ (reference sequence). The V end lost 3 bases, the J end lost 3 bases, and 17 bases lay between the germline ends. The CDR3 is made up of 17 amino acids. CDR3 amino acids: CASSLAPRQRDTGELFF. DNA of the CDR3: TGTGCCAGCAGCTTGGCCCCTAGGCAGCGAGACACCGGGGAGCTGTTTTTT.